Following are 3 T cell receptor beta chains from one sample sequenced in a study of CD8+ T cells in alopecia areata. The sequencing template was cDNA reverse transcribed from extracted RNA. This table comes from immunoSEQ multiplex PCR, and its TCRdb copy is limited to in-frame clones, with some not included. The sample has about 210,000 clones; approximately 67% are singletons. This sample's treatment: oral pan-JAK inhibitor, 5-10 mg twice daily. The sample consisted of CD4+ T cells sorted from blood, taken at approximately week 42, from a patient treated with tofacitinib. All receptors derive from a human donor with alopecia areata.

This clone has just a few counts. The rearrangement uses TRBV5-1 and TRBJ2-1; either TRBD1 or TRBD2 may supply D (5 bases each). CDR1 is SGHRS, CDR2 YFSETQ, per germline. Trimming took off 2 bases at V and 6 bases at J, with 15 bases between the two ends. The CDR3 totals 15 residues. Here the CDR3 reads CASSFQSGPLNEQFF. The CDR3 coding sequence is TGCGCCAGCAGCTTCCAATCGGGACCTCTCAATGAGCAGTTCTTC. The full variable domain, with the rest looked up from reference TRBV5-1 and TRBJ2-1, is KAGVTQTPRYLIKTRGQQVTLSCSPISGHRSVSWYQQTPGQGLQFLFEYFSETQRNKGNFPGRFSGRQFSNSRSEMNVSTLELGDSALYLCASSFQSGPLNEQFFGPGTRLTVL.

As concerns this clone: The sample carries other DNA sequences with the same CDR3. The CDR3 region has the DNA TGTGCCAGCAGCTTGCGAGGGAATCAGCCCCAGCATTTT. Residues: CASSLRGNQPQHF. The V and J genes are TRBV7-2 and TRBJ1-5; no reliable D call. Germline V gives CDR1 SGHTA, CDR2 FQGNSA. This CDR3 contains 13 residues. The germline V and J ends were trimmed by 3 bases and 4 bases, with 7 bases remaining between them.

The chain carries TRBV29-1 and TRBJ2-1, with 12 nucleotides matching TRBD2. The CDR3 consists of 14 residues. V lost 6 bases to trimming and J lost 9 bases; unmatched junction nucleotides: 9. Per the germline V gene, CDR1 is SQVTM and CDR2 is ANQGSEA. CDR3 nucleotides: TGCAGCGTGATGCGGCCTAGCGGGGGGGGTGAGCAGTTCTTC. Translated, it gives CSVMRPSGGGEQFF.